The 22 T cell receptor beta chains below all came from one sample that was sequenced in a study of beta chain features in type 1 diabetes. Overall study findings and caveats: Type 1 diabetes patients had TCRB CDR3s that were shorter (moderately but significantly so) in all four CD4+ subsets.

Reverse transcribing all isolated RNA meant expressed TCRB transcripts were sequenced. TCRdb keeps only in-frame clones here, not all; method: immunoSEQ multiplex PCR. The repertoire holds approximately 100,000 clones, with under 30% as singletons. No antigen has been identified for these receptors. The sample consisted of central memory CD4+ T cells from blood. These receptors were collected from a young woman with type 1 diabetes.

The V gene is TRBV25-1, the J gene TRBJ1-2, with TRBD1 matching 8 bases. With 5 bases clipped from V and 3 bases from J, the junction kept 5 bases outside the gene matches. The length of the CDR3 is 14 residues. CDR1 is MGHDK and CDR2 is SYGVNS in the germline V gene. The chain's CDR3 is CASSPDRAYYGYTF. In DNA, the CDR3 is TGTGCCAGCAGTCCGGACAGGGCTTACTATGGCTACACCTTC.

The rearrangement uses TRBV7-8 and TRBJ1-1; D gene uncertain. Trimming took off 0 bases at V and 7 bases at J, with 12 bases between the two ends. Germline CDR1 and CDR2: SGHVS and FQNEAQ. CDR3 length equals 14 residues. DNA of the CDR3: TGTGCCAGCAGCTTAGCCCAGAATCAAATTGAAGCTTTCTTT. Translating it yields CASSLAQNQIEAFF.

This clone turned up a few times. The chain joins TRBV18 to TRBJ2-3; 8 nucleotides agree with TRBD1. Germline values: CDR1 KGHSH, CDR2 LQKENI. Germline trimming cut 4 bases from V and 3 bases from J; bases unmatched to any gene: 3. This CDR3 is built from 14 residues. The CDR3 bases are TGTGCCAGCTCACGTGGACAGGGAACAGATACGCAGTATTTT. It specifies CASSRGQGTDTQYF.

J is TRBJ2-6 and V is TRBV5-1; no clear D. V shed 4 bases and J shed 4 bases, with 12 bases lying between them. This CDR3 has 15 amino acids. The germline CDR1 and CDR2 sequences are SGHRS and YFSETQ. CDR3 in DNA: TGCGCCAGCAGCCGAGTCCCACAGGGGGCCAACGTCCTGACTTTC. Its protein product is CASSRVPQGANVLTF. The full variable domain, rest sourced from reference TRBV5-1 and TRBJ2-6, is KAGVTQTPRYLIKTRGQQVTLSCSPISGHRSVSWYQQTPGQGLQFLFEYFSETQRNKGNFPGRFSGRQFSNSRSEMNVSTLELGDSALYLCASSRVPQGANVLTFGAGSRLTVL.

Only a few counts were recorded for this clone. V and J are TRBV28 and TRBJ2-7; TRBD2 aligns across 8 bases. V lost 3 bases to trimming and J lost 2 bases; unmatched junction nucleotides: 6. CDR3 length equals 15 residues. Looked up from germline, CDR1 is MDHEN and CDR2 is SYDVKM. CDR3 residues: CASSFSSGRAYEQYV. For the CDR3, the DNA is TGTGCCAGCAGTTTTTCTAGCGGGCGAGCCTACGAGCAGTACGTC.

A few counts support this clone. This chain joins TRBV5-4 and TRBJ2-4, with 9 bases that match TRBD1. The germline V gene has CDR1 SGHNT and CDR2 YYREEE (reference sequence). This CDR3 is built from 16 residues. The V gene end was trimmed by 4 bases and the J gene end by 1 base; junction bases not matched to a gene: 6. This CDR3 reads CASSKPGQGAKNIQYF. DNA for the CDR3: TGTGCCAGCAGCAAACCGGGACAGGGTGCCAAAAACATTCAGTACTTC.

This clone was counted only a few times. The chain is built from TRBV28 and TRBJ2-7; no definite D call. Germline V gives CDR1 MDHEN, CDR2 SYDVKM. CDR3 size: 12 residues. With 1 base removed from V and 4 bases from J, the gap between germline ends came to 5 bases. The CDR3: CASSLFSYEQYF. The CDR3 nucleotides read TGTGCCAGCAGTTTATTCAGTTACGAGCAGTACTTC.

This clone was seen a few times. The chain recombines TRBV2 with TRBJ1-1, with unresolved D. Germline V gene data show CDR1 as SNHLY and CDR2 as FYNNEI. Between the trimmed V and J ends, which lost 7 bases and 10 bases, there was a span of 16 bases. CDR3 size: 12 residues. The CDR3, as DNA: TGTGCCAGCAACCGAGAGGGTGAGGGAGCTTTCTTT. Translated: CASNREGEGAFF.

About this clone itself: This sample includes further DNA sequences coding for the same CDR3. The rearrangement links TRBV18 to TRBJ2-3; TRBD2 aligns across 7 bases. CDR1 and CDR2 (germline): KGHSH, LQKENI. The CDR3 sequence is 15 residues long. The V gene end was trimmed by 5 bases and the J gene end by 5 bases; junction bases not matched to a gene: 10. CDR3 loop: CASSELAGAGDTQYF. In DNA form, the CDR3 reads TGTGCCAGCTCAGAACTGGCGGGAGCCGGAGATACGCAGTATTTT.

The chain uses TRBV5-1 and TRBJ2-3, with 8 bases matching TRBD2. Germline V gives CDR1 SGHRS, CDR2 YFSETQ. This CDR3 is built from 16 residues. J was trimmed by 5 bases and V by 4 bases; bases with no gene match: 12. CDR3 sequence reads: CASSAQPGLGGDTQYF. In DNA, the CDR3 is TGCGCCAGCAGCGCCCAGCCGGGACTAGGTGGAGATACGCAGTATTTT.

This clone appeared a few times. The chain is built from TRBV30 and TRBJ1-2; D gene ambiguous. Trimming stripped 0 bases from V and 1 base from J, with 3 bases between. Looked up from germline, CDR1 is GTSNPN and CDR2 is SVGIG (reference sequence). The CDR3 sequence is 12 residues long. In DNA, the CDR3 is TGTGCCTGGAGTGTTAGTAACTATGGCTACACCTTC. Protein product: CAWSVSNYGYTF.

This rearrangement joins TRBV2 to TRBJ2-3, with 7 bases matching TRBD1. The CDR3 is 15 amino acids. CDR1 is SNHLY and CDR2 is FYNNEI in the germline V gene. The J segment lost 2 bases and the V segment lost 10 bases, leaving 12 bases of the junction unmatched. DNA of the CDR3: TGTGCCATAGGGGGCCTTGCCATTCCCACAGATACGCAGTATTTT. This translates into CAIGGLAIPTDTQYF.

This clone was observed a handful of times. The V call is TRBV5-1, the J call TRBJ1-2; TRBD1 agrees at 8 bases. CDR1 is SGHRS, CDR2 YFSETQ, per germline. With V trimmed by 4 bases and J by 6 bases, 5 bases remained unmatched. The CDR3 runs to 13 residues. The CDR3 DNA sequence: TGCGCCAGCAGCCCATCGACAGGGGATGGCTACACCTTC. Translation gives CASSPSTGDGYTF.

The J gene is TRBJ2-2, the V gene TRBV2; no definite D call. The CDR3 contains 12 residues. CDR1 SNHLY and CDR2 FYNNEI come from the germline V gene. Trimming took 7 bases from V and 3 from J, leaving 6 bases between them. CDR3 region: CASKRDTGELFF. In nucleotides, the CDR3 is TGTGCCAGCAAAAGAGACACCGGGGAGCTGTTTTTT.

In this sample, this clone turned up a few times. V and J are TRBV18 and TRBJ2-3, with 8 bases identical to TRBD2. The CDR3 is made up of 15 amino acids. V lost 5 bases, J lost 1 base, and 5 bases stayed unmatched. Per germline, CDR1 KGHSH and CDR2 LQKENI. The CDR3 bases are TGTGCCAGCTCATCGAGCGGGAGTGGCACAGATACGCAGTATTTT. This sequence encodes CASSSSGSGTDTQYF.

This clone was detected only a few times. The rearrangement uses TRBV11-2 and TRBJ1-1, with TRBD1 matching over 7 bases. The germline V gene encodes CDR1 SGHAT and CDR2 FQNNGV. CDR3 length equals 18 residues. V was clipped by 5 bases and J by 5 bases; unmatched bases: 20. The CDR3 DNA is TGTGCCAGCAGCCAAGGACGGGACAGAGGGGCCCTGAGGACTGAAGCTTTCTTT. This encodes CASSQGRDRGALRTEAFF.

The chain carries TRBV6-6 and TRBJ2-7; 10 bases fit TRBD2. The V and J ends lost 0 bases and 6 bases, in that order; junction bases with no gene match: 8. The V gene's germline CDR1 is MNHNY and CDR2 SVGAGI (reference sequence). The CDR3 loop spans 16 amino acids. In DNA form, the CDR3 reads TGTGCCAGCAGTTACTCGACAGCTAGCGGGAGAGGCGAGCAGTACTTC. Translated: CASSYSTASGRGEQYF.

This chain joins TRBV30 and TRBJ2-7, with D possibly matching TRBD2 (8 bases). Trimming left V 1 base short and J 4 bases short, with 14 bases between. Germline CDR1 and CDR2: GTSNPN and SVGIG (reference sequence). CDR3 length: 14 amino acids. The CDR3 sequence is CAWSAGGGSYEQYF. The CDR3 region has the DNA TGTGCCTGGAGTGCGGGAGGGGGCAGTTACGAGCAGTACTTC.

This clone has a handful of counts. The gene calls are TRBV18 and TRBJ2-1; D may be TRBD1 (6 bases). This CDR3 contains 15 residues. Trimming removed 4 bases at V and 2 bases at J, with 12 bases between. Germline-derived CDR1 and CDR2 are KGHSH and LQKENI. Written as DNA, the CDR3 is TGTGCCAGCTCACAAACAGGGCCTCCCTACAATGAGCAGTTCTTC. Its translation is CASSQTGPPYNEQFF.

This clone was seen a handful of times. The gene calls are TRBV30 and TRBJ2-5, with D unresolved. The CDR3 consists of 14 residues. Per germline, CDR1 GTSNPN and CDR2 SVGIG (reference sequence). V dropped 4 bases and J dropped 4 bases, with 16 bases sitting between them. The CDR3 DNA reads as TGTGCCTGGAAGACACCCCGTAAAGGAGAGACCCAGTACTTC. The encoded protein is CAWKTPRKGETQYF.

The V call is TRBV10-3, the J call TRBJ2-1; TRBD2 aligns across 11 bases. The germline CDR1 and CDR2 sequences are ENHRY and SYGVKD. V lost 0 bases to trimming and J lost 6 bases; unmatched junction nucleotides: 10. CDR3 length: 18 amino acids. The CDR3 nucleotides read TGTGCCATCAGTGAGTCTCGCTATACTAGCGGGAGTAGCAATGAGCAGTTCTTC. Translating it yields CAISESRYTSGSSNEQFF.

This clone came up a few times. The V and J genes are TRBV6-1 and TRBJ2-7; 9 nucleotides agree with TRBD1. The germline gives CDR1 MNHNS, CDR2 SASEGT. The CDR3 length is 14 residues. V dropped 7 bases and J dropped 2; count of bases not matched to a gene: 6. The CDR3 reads CASNKQGAPYEQYF. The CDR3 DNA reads TGTGCCAGCAACAAACAGGGGGCCCCCTACGAGCAGTACTTC.